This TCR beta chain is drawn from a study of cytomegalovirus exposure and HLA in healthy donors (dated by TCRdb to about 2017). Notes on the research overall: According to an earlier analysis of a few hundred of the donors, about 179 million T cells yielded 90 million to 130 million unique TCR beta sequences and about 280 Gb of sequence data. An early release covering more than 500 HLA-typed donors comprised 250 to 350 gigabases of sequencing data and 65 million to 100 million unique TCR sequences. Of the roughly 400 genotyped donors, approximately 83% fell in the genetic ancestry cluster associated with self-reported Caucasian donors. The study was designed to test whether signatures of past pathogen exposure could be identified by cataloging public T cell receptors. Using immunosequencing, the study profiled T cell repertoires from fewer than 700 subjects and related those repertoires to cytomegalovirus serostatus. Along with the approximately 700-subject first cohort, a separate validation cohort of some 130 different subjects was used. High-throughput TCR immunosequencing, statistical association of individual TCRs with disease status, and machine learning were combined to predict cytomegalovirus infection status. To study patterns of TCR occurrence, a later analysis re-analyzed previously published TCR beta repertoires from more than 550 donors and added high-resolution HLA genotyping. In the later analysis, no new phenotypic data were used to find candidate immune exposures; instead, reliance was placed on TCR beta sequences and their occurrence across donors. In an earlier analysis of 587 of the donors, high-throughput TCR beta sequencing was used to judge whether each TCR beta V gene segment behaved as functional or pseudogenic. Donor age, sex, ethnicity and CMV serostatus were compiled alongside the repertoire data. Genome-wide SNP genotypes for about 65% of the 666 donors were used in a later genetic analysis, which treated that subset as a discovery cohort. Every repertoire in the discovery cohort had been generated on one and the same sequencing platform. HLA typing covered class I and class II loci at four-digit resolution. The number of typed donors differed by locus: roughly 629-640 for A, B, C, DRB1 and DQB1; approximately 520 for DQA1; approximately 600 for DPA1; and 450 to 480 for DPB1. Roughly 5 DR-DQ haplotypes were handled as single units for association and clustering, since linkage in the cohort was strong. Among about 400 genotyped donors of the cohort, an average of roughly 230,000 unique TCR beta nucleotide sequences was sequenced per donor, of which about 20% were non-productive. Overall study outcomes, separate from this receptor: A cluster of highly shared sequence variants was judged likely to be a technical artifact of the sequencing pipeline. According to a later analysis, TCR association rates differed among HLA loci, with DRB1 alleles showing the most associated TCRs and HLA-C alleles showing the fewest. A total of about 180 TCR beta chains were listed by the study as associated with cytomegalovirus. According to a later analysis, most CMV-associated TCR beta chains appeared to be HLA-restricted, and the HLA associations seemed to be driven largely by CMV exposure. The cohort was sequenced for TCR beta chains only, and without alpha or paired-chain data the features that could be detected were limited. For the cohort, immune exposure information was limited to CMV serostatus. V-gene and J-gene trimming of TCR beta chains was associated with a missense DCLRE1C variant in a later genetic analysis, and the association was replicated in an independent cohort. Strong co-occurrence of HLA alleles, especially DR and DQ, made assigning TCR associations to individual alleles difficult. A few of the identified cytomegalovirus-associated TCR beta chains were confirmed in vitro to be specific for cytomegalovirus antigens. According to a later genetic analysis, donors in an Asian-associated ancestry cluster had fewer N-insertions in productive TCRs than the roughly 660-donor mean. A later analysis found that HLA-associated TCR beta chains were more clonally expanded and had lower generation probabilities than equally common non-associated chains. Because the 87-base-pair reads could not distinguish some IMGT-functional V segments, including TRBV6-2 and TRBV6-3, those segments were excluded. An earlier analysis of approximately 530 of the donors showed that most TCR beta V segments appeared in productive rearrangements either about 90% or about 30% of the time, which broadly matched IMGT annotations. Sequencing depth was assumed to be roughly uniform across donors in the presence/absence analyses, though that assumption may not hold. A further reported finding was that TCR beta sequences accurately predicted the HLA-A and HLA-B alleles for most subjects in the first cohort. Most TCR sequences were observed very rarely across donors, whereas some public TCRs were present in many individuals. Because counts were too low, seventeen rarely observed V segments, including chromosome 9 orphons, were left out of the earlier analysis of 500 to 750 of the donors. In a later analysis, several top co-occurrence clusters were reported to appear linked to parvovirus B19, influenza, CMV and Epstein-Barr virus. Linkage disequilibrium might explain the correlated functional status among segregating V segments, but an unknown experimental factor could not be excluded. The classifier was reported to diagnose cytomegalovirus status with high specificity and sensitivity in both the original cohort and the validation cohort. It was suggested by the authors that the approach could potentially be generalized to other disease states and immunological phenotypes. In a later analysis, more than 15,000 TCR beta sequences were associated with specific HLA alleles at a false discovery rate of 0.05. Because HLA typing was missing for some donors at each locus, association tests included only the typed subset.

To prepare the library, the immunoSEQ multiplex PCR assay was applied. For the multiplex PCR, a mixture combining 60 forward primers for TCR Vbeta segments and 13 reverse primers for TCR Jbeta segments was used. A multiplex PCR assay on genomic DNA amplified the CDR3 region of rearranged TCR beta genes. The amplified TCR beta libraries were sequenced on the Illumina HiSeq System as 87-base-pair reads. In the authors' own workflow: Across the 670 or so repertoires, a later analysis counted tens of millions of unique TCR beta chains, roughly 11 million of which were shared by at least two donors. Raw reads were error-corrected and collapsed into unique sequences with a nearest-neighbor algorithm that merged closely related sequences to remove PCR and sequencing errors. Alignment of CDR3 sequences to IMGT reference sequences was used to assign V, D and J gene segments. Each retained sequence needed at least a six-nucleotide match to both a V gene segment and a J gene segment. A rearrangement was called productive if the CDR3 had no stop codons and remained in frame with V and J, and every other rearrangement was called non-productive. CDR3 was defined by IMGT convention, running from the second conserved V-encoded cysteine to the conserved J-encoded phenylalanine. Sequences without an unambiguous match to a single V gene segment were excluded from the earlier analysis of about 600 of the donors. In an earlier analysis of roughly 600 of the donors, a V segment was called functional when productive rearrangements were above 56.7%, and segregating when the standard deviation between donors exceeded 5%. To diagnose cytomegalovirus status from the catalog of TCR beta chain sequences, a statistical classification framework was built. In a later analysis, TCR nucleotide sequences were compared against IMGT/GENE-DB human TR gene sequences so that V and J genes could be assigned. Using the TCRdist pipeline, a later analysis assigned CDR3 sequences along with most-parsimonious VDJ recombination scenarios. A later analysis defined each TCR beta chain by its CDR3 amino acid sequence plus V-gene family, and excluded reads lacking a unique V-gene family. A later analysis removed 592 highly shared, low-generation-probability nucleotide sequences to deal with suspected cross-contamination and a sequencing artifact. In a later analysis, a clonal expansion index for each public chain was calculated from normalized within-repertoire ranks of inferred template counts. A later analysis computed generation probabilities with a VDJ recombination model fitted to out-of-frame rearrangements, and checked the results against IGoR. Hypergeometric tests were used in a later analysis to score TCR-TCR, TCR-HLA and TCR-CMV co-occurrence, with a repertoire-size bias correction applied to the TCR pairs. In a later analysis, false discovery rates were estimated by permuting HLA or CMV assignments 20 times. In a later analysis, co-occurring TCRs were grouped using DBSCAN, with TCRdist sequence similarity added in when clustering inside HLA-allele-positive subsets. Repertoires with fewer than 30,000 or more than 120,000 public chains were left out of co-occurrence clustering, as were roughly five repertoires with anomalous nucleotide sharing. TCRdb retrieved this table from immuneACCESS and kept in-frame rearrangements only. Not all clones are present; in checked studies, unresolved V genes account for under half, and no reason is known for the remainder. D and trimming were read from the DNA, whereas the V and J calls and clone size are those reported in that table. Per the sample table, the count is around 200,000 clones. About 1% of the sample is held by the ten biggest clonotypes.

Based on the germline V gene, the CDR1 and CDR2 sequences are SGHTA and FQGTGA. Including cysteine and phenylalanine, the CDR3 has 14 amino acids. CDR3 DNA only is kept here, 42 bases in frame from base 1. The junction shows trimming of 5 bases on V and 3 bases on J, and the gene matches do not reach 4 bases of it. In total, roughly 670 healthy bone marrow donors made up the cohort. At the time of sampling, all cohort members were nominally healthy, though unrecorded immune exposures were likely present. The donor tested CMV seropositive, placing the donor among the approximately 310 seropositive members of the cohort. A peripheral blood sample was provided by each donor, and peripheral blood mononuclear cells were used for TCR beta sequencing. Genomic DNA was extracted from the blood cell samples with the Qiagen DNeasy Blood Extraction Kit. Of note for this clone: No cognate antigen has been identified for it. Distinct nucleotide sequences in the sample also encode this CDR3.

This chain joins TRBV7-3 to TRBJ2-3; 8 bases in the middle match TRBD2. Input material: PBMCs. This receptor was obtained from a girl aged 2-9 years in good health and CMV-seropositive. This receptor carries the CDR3 CASSPAGVTDTQYF. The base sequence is TGTGCCAGCAGCCCAGCGGGAGTAACAGATACGCAGTATTTT.